This is a list of T cell receptor beta chains from one sample in a study of memory CD4+ T cells and cytomegalovirus serostatus. Generated by immunoSEQ multiplex PCR, the TCRdb table keeps only in-frame clones and is missing some. The sample contains under 35,000 clones, about three quarters of which appear only once. The specimen was memory CD4+ T cells from blood. These receptors originate from an adult in good health and CMV-seronegative. CDR3s include the opening cysteine and the closing phenylalanine or tryptophan. Fields, in order: D gene, clone size, J gene, V gene, CDR3 protein, CDR3 DNA. A D gene is named only where the DNA matches it firmly. Where a row states a size, it is once, few, many or the class of an expanded clone; other rows omit it.

>.|.|TRBJ2-2|TRBV9
CASSGNTGELFF
TGTGCCAGCAGCGGGAACACCGGGGAGCTGTTTTTT
>.|.|TRBJ2-6|TRBV28
CASSSPLSGANVLTF
TGTGCCAGCAGCTCTCCCCTATCCGGGGCCAACGTCCTGACTTTC
>.|.|TRBJ1-1|TRBV5-1
CASSPTMANTEAFF
TGCGCCAGCAGCCCCACGATGGCGAACACTGAAGCTTTCTTT
>.|.|TRBJ2-2|TRBV28
CASSLAGAGELFF
TGTGCCAGCAGTTTGGCAGGGGCCGGGGAGCTGTTTTTT
>.|.|TRBJ2-2|TRBV29-1
CSVARGSGELFF
TGCAGCGTTGCAAGGGGTTCCGGGGAGCTGTTTTTT
>.|.|TRBJ1-5|TRBV5-5
CASSFSTGPNQPQHF
TGTGCCAGCAGCTTTTCTACAGGGCCCAATCAGCCCCAGCATTTT
>.|.|TRBJ1-1|TRBV21-1
CASSKEFGHPNTEAFF
TGTGCCAGCAGCAAAGAGTTCGGCCACCCGAACACTGAAGCTTTCTTT
>TRBD2|once|TRBJ2-7|TRBV18
CASSVNGIAGLPELYEQYF
TGTGCCAGCTCGGTGAACGGGATAGCGGGACTCCCAGAACTCTACGAGCAGTACTTC
>.|few|TRBJ1-5|TRBV15
CATSRDYPSSAQHF
TGTGCCACCAGCAGAGACTACCCTAGTTCTGCCCAGCATTTT
>.|.|TRBJ1-5|TRBV19
CASSMGRDSNQPQHF
TGTGCCAGTAGTATGGGTAGGGACAGCAATCAGCCCCAGCATTTT
>TRBD1|.|TRBJ1-1|TRBV6-1
CASTDRGITEAFF
TGTGCCAGCACGGACAGGGGCATTACTGAAGCTTTCTTT
>TRBD2|.|TRBJ2-6|TRBV4-2
CASSQGEGSGANVLTF
TGTGCCAGCAGCCAAGGGGAGGGAAGTGGGGCCAACGTCCTGACTTTC
>.|.|TRBJ1-4|TRBV27
CASSPRPGEKLFF
TGTGCCAGCAGCCCAAGGCCGGGAGAAAAACTGTTTTTT
>.|.|TRBJ2-7|TRBV7-2
CASSLLERNEQYF
TGTGCCAGCAGCCTATTGGAAAGGAACGAGCAGTACTTC
>TRBD1|.|TRBJ1-1|TRBV6-6
CASSDTGGRTEAFF
TGTGCCAGCAGTGACACAGGGGGTCGCACTGAAGCTTTCTTT
>.|.|TRBJ1-2|TRBV18
CASSPMGERGYTF
TGTGCCAGCTCACCAATGGGCGAGCGGGGCTACACCTTC
>TRBD1|.|TRBJ2-7|TRBV7-9
CASSSRTARDRAAEQYF
TGTGCCAGCAGCTCCAGAACCGCAAGGGACAGGGCTGCCGAGCAGTACTTC
>.|.|TRBJ1-5|TRBV28
CASIGGGSNQPQHF
TGTGCCAGCATCGGGGGGGGGAGCAATCAGCCCCAGCATTTT
>TRBD1|.|TRBJ1-1|TRBV6-5
CASSGTGGGRTEAFF
TGTGCCAGCAGTGGGACAGGGGGCGGAAGAACTGAAGCTTTCTTT
>TRBD2|.|TRBJ2-3|TRBV11-2
CASSRLASTDTQYF
TGTGCCAGCAGCCGACTAGCGAGCACAGATACGCAGTATTTT
>TRBD1|.|TRBJ2-5|TRBV5-6
CASSRYGQGETQYF
TGTGCCAGCAGCCGATACGGACAGGGAGAGACCCAGTACTTC
>.|.|TRBJ2-3|TRBV11-2
CASSLSGHNTDTQYF
TGTGCCAGCAGCTTATCGGGACACAACACAGATACGCAGTATTTT
>.|few|TRBJ1-1|TRBV10-3
CAISAGNEAFF
TGTGCCATCAGTGCGGGGAATGAAGCTTTCTTT
>.|.|TRBJ2-7|TRBV19
CASSRASVSYEQYF
TGTGCCAGTAGTCGGGCCTCTGTCTCCTACGAGCAGTACTTC
>.|.|TRBJ1-5|TRBV2
CASSQQYSNQPQHF
TGTGCCAGCAGTCAGCAGTATAGCAATCAGCCCCAGCATTTT
>.|few|TRBJ1-1|TRBV11-2
CASSSPNRVPEAFF
TGTGCCAGCAGCTCGCCTAACAGGGTCCCTGAAGCTTTCTTT
>.|.|TRBJ2-7|TRBV6-1
CASSDIPPPSEQYF
TGTGCCAGCAGTGACATCCCTCCGCCCTCCGAGCAGTACTTC
>.|.|TRBJ2-5|TRBV2
CASQRAVQETQYF
TGTGCCAGCCAGCGGGCAGTACAAGAGACCCAGTACTTC
>.|.|TRBJ2-2|TRBV18
CASSEGADGELFF
TGTGCCAGCTCTGAGGGAGCGGACGGGGAGCTGTTTTTT
>TRBD1|.|TRBJ2-7|TRBV5-1
CASSQTGTGVYEQYF
TGCGCCAGCAGCCAAACCGGGACAGGGGTCTACGAGCAGTACTTC
>.|.|TRBJ1-1|TRBV11-2
CASSLAGGAGTEAFF
TGTGCCAGCAGCTTGGCCGGGGGGGCGGGCACTGAAGCTTTCTTT
>TRBD1|.|TRBJ1-2|TRBV19
CASTPGQGAIGYTF
TGTGCCAGTACCCCAGGACAGGGGGCGATCGGCTACACCTTC
>TRBD1|.|TRBJ1-4|TRBV9
CASSVGLTGGGGNEKLFF
TGTGCCAGCAGCGTAGGACTGACAGGGGGCGGTGGTAATGAAAAACTGTTTTTT
>.|.|TRBJ2-6|TRBV7-6
CASSLARGAGANVLTF
TGTGCCAGCAGCTTAGCCAGGGGCGCTGGGGCCAACGTCCTGACTTTC
>.|.|TRBJ2-7|TRBV6-5
CASSHSGTFEQYF
TGTGCCAGCAGCCATTCCGGGACTTTCGAGCAGTACTTC
>.|.|TRBJ2-2|TRBV10-1
CASSAFSRQGYTGELFF
TGCGCCAGCAGTGCCTTTAGTCGGCAGGGATACACCGGGGAGCTGTTTTTT
>.|.|TRBJ2-1|TRBV7-3
CASSALGGEYNEQFF
TGTGCCAGCAGCGCCCTCGGGGGAGAGTACAATGAGCAGTTCTTC
>.|.|TRBJ1-5|TRBV19
CASSIHSQPQHF
TGTGCCAGTAGTATACATAGTCAGCCCCAGCATTTT
>TRBD1|few|TRBJ1-6|TRBV9
CASSARQGVNNSPLHF
TGTGCCAGCAGCGCCCGACAGGGGGTGAATAATTCACCCCTCCACTTT
>.|.|TRBJ2-7|TRBV5-5
CASSFSQQTYEQYF
TGTGCCAGCAGCTTCTCCCAGCAGACCTACGAGCAGTACTTC
>.|.|TRBJ2-2|TRBV28
CATGGNTGELFF
TGTGCCACCGGAGGGAACACCGGGGAGCTGTTTTTT
>TRBD1|.|TRBJ2-5|TRBV11-2
CASSSGTGGSVETQYF
TGTGCCAGCAGCTCCGGGACAGGGGGAAGTGTAGAGACCCAGTACTTC
>.|few|TRBJ2-3|TRBV18
CASSPNRGATDTQYF
TGTGCCAGCTCACCTAATCGGGGGGCCACAGATACGCAGTATTTT
>TRBD1|.|TRBJ1-2|TRBV14
CASSQAGTGIYGYTF
TGTGCCAGCAGCCAAGCAGGGACAGGGATTTATGGCTACACCTTC
>TRBD2|.|TRBJ2-5|TRBV7-2
CASSLGVSTSGSPETQYF
TGTGCCAGCAGCTTAGGGGTTAGCACTAGCGGGAGCCCAGAGACCCAGTACTTC
>.|.|TRBJ2-7|TRBV7-3
CASSFLPGQSYEQYF
TGTGCCAGCAGCTTCCTCCCTGGACAAAGCTACGAGCAGTACTTC
>.|few|TRBJ1-1|TRBV7-9
CASRGASPEAFF
TGTGCCAGCAGGGGGGCCTCCCCTGAAGCTTTCTTT
>TRBD2|.|TRBJ2-1|TRBV10-2
CASSGLAGPYNEQFF
TGCGCCAGCAGTGGTCTAGCGGGACCCTACAATGAGCAGTTCTTC
>TRBD1|.|TRBJ2-6|TRBV11-2
CASSSPRDRPSAGANVLTF
TGTGCCAGCAGCTCCCCGAGGGACAGGCCTTCCGCTGGGGCCAACGTCCTGACTTTC
>.|.|TRBJ2-3|TRBV11-3
CASSPTDTQYF
TGTGCCAGCAGCCCAACGGATACGCAGTATTTT
>.|.|TRBJ2-3|TRBV12-5
CASGLVPADTQYF
TGTGCTAGTGGTTTGGTACCGGCAGATACGCAGTATTTT